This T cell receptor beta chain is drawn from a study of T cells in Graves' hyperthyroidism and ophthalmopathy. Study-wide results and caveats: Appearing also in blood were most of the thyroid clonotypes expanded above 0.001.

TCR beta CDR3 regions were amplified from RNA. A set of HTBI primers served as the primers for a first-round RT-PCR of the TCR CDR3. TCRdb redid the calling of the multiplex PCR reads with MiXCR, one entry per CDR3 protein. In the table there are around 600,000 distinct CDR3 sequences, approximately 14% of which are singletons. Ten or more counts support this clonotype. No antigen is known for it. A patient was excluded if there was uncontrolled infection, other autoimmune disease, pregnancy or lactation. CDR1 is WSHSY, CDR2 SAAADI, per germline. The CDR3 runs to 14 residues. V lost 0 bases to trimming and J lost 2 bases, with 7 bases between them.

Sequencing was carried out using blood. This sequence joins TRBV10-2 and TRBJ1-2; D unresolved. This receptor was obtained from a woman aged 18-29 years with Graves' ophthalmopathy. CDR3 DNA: TGCGCCAGCAGTGAGTCGATGGTGAACTATGGCTACACCTTC. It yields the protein CASSESMVNYGYTF.